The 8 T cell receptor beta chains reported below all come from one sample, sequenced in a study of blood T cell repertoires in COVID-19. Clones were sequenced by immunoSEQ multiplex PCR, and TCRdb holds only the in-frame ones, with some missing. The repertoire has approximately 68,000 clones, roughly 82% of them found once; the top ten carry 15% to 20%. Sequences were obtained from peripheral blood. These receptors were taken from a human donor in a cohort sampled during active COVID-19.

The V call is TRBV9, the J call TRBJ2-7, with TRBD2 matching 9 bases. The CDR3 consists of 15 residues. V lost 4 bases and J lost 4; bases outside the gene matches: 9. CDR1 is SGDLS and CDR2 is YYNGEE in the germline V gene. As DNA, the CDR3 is TGTGCCAGCAGCCAGGGAGCGGGGGGTCAGTACGAGCAGTACTTC. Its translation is CASSQGAGGQYEQYF.

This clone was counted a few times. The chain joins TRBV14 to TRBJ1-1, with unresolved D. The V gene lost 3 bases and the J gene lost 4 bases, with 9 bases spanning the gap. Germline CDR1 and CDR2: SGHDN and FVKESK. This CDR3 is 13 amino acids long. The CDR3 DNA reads TGTGCCAGCAGCCACGGGGTGGGCACTGAAGCTTTCTTT. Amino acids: CASSHGVGTEAFF. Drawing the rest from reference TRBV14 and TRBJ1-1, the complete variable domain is EAGVTQFPSHSVIEKGQTVTLRCDPISGHDNLYWYRRVMGKEIKFLLHFVKESKQDESGMPNNRFLAERTGGTYSTLKVQPAELEDSGVYFCASSHGVGTEAFFGQGTRLTVV.

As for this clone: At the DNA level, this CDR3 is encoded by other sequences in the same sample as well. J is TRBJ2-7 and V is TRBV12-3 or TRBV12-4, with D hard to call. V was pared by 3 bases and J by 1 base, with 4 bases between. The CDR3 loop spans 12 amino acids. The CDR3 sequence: CASSFGSYEQYF. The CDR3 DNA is TGTGCCAGCAGTTTCGGGTCCTACGAGCAGTACTTC.

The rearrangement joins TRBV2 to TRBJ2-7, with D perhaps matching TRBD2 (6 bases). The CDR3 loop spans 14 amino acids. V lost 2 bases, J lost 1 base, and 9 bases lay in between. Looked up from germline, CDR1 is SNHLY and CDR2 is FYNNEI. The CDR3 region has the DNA TGTGCCAGCAGTGAAACGACTAGTTCCTACGAGCAGTACTTC. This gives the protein CASSETTSSYEQYF.

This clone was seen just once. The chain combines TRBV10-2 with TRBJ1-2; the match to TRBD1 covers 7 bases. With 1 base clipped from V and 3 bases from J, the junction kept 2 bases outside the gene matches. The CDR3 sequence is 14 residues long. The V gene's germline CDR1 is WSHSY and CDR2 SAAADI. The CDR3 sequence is CASSEFTGDYGYTF. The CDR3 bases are TGCGCCAGCAGTGAGTTTACAGGGGACTATGGCTACACCTTC.

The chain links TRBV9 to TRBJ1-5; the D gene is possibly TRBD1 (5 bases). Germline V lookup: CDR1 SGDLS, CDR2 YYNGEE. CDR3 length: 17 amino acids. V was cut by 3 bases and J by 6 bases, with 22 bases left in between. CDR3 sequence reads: CASSEGLTDTISQPQHF. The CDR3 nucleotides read TGTGCCAGCAGCGAGGGACTAACTGATACCATAAGTCAGCCCCAGCATTTT. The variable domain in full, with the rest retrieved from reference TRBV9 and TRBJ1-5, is DSGVTQTPKHLITATGQRVTLRCSPRSGDLSVYWYQQSLDQGLQFLIQYYNGEERAKGNILERFSAQQFPDLHSELNLSSLELGDSALYFCASSEGLTDTISQPQHFGDGTRLSIL.

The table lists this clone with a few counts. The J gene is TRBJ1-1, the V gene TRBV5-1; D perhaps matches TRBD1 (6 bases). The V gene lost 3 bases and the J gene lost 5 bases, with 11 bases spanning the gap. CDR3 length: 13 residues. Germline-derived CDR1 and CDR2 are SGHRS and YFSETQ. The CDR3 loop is CASSSEGGTEAFF. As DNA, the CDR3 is TGCGCCAGCAGCTCGGAAGGGGGAACTGAAGCTTTCTTT.

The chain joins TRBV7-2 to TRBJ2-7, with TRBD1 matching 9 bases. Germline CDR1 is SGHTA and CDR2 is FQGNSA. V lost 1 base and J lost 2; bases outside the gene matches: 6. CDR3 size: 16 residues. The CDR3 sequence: CASSLGRDRATYEQYF. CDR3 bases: TGTGCCAGCAGCTTAGGGCGGGACAGGGCCACCTACGAGCAGTACTTC. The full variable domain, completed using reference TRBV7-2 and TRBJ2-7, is GAGVSQSPSNKVTEKGKDVELRCDPISGHTALYWYRQSLGQGLEFLIYFQGNSAPDKSGLPSDRFSAERTGGSVSTLTIQRTQQEDSAVYLCASSLGRDRATYEQYFGPGTRLTVT.